This T cell receptor (beta chain) was sequenced in a study of memory CD4+ T cells and cytomegalovirus serostatus. As for the study in general: Healthy Belgian adult donors included about 10 CMV-positive and more than 20 CMV-negative people.

The data were produced by immunoSEQ multiplex PCR, yet TCRdb's version contains in-frame clones alone and is incomplete. This table has some 41,000 clones, 75% to 85% appearing once. Trimming left V 1 base short and J 7 bases short, with 11 bases between. CDR1 SGHDN and CDR2 FVKESK come from the germline V gene. CDR3 length: 14 amino acids. The sort gate was single viable CD3+CD4+CD8-CD45RO+ cells for memory CD4+ T cells. The sequencing sample was made of memory CD4+ T cells from blood. V usage is TRBV14 and J usage is TRBJ1-3, with D unclear. This clonotype was obtained from an adult in good health and CMV-seronegative. The CDR3 is CASSQGFQRNTIYF. The CDR3 nucleotides are TGTGCCAGCAGCCAAGGGTTCCAGAGGAACACCATATATTTT.